This TCR beta chain was identified in a study of beta chain features in type 1 diabetes. The study, taken as a whole, reports: In the patient group, naive, central memory and Treg TCRB repertoires seemed more alike than in the healthy donor group.

In the case of this clone: The antigen remains undetermined.

The germline V gene has CDR1 MGHDK and CDR2 SYGVNS. Losses at the gene ends were 5 bases for V and 4 bases for J; bases not matched to a gene: 11. The CDR3 loop spans 16 amino acids. The isolated RNA, all of it, was reverse transcribed, so expressed TCRB transcripts were what got sequenced. Sequenced by immunoSEQ multiplex PCR; TCRdb stores in-frame clones only, minus some. The data show around 340,000 clones, around 19% seen once. J is TRBJ2-5 and V is TRBV25-1; 9 bases fit TRBD2. The sequenced material came from naive CD4+ T cells from blood. The clonotype comes from a woman younger than 35 in good health. The DNA of the CDR3 is TGTGCCAGCAGTTCTCGGAGTAGCGGGGGTGGAGAGACCCAGTACTTC. Translated: CASSSRSSGGGETQYF.